Detailed here is one T cell receptor (beta chain). Authors' processing steps: Estimates of nucleated cell counts were drawn from the amplification of reference gene primers. The assay was immunoSEQ multiplex PCR, and TCRdb's table has in-frame clones only and misses some. That table supplies the V and J calls and clone size; D and trimming were determined from the DNA. In the table there are around 140,000 clones, about 89% of which are singletons. This specimen belongs to a study of blood T cell repertoires in COVID-19. About the research overall: Material from acute and convalescent COVID-19 was sourced from the United States, Italy and Spain. PBMCs, B-cell-depleted T cells, or T cells were the source of the cDNA or gDNA that made up the material.

Germline-derived CDR1 and CDR2 are SGHTA and FQGNSA. The CDR3 is 18 residues long. V gave up 5 bases and J gave up 4 bases, with 26 bases separating them. This TCR was sampled from a man aged 50 or older with active or convalescent COVID-19. Specimen: peripheral blood. The genes are TRBV7-2 and TRBJ1-2, with a tentative D call TRBD1 (5 bases). CDR3 sequence (DNA): TGTGCCAGCAGCCCAGGCGGGACTCCCCCAGGGATGTTCTATGGCTACACCTTC. Amino acids: CASSPGGTPPGMFYGYTF.